This T cell receptor (beta chain) comes out of a study of shared clonotypes between healthy human individuals. The naive CD8 subset, CD45RO-negative cells positively selected for CCR7, excluded terminally differentiated effector memory CD45RA+ cells. Donors comprised only Caucasian adults living in Nashville, Tennessee. Broader study findings: Estimated richness values were generally larger in naive subsets than in memory subsets. The represented genetic and exposure-history diversity was limited by the small number of donors. The four-donor shared clonotypes exceeded non-shared clonotypes in generation probability, with non-shared ones scoring lower.

As concerns this clone: Its antigen is undetermined.

Repertoires were generated with immunoSEQ multiplex PCR, while TCRdb's copy carries only in-frame clones and drops some. The sample lists about 2.2 million clones; just over 90% were seen once. The sequenced sample consisted of naive CD8+ T cells from PBMCs. The receptor's source is a man in his late teens or twenties in good health. Some clones in this sample may be carry-over from other donors' samples.

The CDR3 nucleotides read TGTGCCACCAGCCAGCGGGCAACCTACGAGCAGTACTTC. It yields the protein CATSQRATYEQYF. The chain recombines TRBV15 with TRBJ2-7; possible D gene TRBD2, 6 bases. This CDR3 has 13 amino acids. Trimming cost V 5 bases and J 2 bases, with 10 bases left between them. CDR1 LNHNV and CDR2 YYDKDF come from the germline V gene (reference sequence).